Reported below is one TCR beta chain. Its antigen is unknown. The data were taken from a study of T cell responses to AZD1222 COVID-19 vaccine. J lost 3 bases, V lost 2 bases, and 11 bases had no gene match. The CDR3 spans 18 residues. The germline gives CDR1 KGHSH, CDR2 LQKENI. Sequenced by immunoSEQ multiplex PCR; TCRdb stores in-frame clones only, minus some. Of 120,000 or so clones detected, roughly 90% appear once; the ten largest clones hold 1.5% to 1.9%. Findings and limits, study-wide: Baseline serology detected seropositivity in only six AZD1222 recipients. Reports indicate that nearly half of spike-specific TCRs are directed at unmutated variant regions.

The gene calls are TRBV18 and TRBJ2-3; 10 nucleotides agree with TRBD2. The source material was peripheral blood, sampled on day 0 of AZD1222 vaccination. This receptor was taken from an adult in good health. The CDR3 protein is CASSPSGASGSPTDTQYF. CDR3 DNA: TGTGCCAGCTCACCATCTGGGGCTAGCGGGAGCCCGACAGATACGCAGTATTTT. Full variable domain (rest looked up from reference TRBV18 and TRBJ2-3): NAGVMQNPRHLVRRRGQEARLRCSPMKGHSHVYWYRQLPEEGLKFMVYLQKENIIDESGMPKERFSAEFPKEGPSILRIQQVVRGDSAAYFCASSPSGASGSPTDTQYFGPGTRLTVL.